The TCR beta chain described here comes from a study of T cell responses to AZD1222 COVID-19 vaccine. Study outcomes and limitations: Clonal diversity was possibly underestimated, and the donors were mostly white British, with more females. Spike-wide coverage was observed for vaccine-associated CD4 TCRs, with dominant responses at 160-218 and 743-854. It was only after the peak T cell response that any repertoires were sampled.

A remark on this clone: Its antigen is not known.

Whether given at about 4 or about 12 weeks, second doses were pooled. Only in-frame clones appear in the TCRdb table, and some are missing; sequencing was by immunoSEQ multiplex PCR. The sample consists of around 120,000 clones, approximately 80% of them appearing once. The CDR3 runs to 15 residues. The V call is TRBV21-1, the J call TRBJ1-1. TRBV21-1 is flagged as a pseudogene. The TCR sequence derives from an adult who received the AZD1222 COVID-19 vaccine. The sample was peripheral blood, taken 28 days after the second AZD1222 dose. The CDR3 spells CASSYGTAEQTEAFF. The DNA for the CDR3 is TGTGCCAGCAGCTACGGGACTGCCGAACAAACTGAAGCTTTCTTT.